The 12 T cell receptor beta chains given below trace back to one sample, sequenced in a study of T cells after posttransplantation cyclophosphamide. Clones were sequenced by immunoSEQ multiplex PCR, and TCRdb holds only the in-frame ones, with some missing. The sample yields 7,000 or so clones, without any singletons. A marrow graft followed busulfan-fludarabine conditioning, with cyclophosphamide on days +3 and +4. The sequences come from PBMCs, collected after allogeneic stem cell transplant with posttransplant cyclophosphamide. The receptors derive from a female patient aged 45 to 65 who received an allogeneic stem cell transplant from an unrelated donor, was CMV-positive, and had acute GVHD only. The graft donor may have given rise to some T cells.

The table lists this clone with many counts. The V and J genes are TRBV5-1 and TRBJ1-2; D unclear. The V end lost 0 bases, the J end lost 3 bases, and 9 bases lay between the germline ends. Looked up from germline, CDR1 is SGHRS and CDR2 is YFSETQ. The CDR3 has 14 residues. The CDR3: CASSLVVSDYGYTF. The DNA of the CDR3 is TGCGCCAGCAGCTTGGTAGTGTCTGACTATGGCTACACCTTC.

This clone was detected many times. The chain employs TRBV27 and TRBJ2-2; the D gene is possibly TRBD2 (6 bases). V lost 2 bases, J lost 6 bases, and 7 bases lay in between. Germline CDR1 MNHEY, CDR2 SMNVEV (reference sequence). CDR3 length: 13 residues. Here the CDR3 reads CASSLVAAGELFF. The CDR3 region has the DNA TGTGCCAGCAGTTTAGTAGCGGCCGGGGAGCTGTTTTTT.

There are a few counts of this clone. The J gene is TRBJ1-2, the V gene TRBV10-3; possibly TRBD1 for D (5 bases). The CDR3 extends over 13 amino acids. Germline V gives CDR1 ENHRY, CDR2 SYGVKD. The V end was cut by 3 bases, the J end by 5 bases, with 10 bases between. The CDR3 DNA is TGTGCCATCAGTGAACCAGGGTATTATGGCTACACCTTC. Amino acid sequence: CAISEPGYYGYTF.

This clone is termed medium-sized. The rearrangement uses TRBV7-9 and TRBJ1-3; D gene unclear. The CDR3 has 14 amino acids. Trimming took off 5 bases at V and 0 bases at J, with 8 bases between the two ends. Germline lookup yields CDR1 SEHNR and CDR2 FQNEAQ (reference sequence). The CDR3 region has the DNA TGTGCCAGCAGCCTCGACACCTCTGGAAACACCATATATTTT. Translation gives CASSLDTSGNTIYF.

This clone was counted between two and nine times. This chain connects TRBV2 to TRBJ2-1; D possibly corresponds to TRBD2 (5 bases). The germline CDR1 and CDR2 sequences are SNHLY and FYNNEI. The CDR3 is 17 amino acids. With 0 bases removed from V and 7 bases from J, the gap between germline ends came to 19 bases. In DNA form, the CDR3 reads TGTGCCAGCAGTGAAGCCTCTAGGAGCGGAACGGGGAATGAGCAGTTCTTC. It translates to CASSEASRSGTGNEQFF.

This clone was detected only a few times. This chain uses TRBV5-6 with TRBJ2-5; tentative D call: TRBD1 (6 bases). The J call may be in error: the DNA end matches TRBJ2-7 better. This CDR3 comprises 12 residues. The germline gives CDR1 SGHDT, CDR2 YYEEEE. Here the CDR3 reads CASSRDTHEQYF. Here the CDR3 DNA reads TGTGCCAGCAGCCGGGACACTCACGAGCAGTACTTC.

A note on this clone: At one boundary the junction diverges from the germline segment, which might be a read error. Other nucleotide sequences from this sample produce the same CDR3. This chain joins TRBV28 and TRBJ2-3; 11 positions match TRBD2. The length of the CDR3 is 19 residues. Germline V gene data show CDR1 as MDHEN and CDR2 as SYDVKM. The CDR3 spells CASSSRTSGREWNTDTQYF. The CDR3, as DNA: TGTGCTAGCAGTTCCCGTACTAGCGGGAGAGAATGGAACACAGATACGCAGTATTTT.

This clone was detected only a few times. CDR3 sequence reads: CSVIMNRGNRETQYF. CDR3 in DNA: TGCAGCGTTATAATGAACAGGGGTAATCGGGAGACCCAGTACTTC. V and J are TRBV29-1 and TRBJ2-5; TRBD1 matches at 7 bases. V lost 5 bases and J lost 5; bases outside the gene matches: 14. There are 15 residues in the CDR3. Germline V lookup: CDR1 SQVTM, CDR2 ANQGSEA.

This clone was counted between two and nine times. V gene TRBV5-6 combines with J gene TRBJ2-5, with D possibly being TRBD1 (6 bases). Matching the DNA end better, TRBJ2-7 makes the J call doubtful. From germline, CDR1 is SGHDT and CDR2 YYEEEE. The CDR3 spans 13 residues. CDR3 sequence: CASSRSQGHEQYF. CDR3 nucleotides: TGTGCCAGCAGCCGTTCCCAGGGGCACGAGCAGTACTTC.

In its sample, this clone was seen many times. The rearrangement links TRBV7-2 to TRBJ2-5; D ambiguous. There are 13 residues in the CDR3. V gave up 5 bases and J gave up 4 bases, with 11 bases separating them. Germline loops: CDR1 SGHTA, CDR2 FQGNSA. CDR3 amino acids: CASSPRLRETQYF. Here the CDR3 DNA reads TGTGCCAGCAGCCCTCGTCTAAGAGAGACCCAGTACTTC.

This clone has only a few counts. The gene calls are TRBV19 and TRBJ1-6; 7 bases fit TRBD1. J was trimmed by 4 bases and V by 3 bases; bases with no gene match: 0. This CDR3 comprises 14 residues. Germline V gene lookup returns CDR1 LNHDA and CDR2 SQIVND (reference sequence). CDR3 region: CASSMTGYNSPLHF. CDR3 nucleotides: TGTGCCAGTAGTATGACAGGGTATAATTCACCCCTCCACTTT.

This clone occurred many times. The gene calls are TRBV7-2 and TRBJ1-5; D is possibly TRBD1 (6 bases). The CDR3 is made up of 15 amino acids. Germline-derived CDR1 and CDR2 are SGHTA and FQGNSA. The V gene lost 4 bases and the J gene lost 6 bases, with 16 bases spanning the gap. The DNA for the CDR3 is TGTGCCAGCAGCTCCCTTGGGGGGGGCATTCAGCCCCAGCATTTT. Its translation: CASSSLGGGIQPQHF.